This T cell receptor beta chain appears in the sequencing data of a study of PD-1 blockade in classical Hodgkin lymphoma. General study points: Exclusion was applied to patients who started nivolumab under 1 year after ASCT. Those achieving complete response showed baseline diversity like newly diagnosed patients. Compared with baseline, CD4+ but not CD8+ TCR diversity had risen significantly by C4D1.

Each and every patient relapsed after autologous stem cell transplantation, and patients got differing brentuximab vedotin exposure. Purification of CD4+ T cells from thawed PBMCs was achieved by magnetic negative selection. Each best response was a complete response, a partial response or progressive disease. Points on this clone: The antigen remains undetermined.

Using immunoSEQ multiplex PCR, the repertoire was profiled, and TCRdb retains in-frame clones only, with some absent. Counted here are 6,500 to 8,000 clones, about nine tenths occurring once; the ten biggest clones make up around 1.8%. This receptor was identified in a human donor with classical Hodgkin lymphoma. Source: CD4+ T cells from blood, taken at baseline.

CDR3 DNA: TGTGCCAGCAGCCAAGCACGCCAAGAGACCCAGTACTTC. Its protein is CASSQARQETQYF. V usage is TRBV4-2 and J usage is TRBJ2-5; D unresolved. The CDR3 loop spans 13 amino acids. Germline lookup yields CDR1 LGHNA and CDR2 YNFKEQ. V lost 1 base to trimming and J lost 1 base, with 4 bases between them.